This T cell receptor (beta chain) was retrieved from a study of human T cells and chemical hapten exposure. Study-level background: Diphenylcyclopropenone was applied weekly to patients' scalps across the approximately 25-week study. On the upper back, patch tests were applied with 0.01% DPC and read at 6 days.

For the library, individual cDNA molecules each received unique molecular identifiers. TCRdb recomputed calls from the RACE reads with MiXCR, one row per CDR3 protein. In the table there are tens of thousands of distinct CDR3 sequences, approximately 10% of which are singletons. Time point meaning: patch test 1, 2 weeks after DPC sensitization. Noted treatment: therapeutic diphenylcyclopropenone sensitization with weekly scalp DPC. Blood draws preceded each patch test application. Source: whole blood, taken in connection with sensitization to the hapten diphenylcyclopropenone (DPC). The sequence was collected from a man aged 35 to 55 with alopecia areata. Some clones in this sample may be carry-over from other donors' samples.

CDR3 protein: CASTIAGELSDTQYF. The DNA of the CDR3 is TGTGCCAGCACTATAGCGGGAGAGCTATCAGATACGCAGTATTTT. V and J are TRBV9 and TRBJ2-3; TRBD2 matches 9 bases. CDR3 length equals 15 residues. After removal of 6 bases from V and 4 bases from J, the junction contained 9 bases not matched to a gene. CDR1 and CDR2 from the germline V gene are SGDLS and YYNGEE.